This is a list of T cell receptor beta chains from one sample in a study of T cell responses to AZD1222 COVID-19 vaccine. Sequenced by immunoSEQ multiplex PCR; TCRdb stores in-frame clones only, minus some. This sample yields some 130,000 clones, of which roughly 93% are seen a single time; approximately 7% belongs to the top ten. Sequenced here: peripheral blood, sampled 28 days after the second AZD1222 dose. Receptor source: an adult who received the AZD1222 COVID-19 vaccine. Each CDR3 is given with its conserved first and last residue. The order of the fields is J gene, V gene, D gene, clone size, CDR3 DNA, CDR3 protein. A D gene is named only where the DNA matches it firmly. Only some rows state a clone size, as once, few, many or a class for expanded clones.

j_gene: TRBJ1-1
v_gene: TRBV12-3/TRBV12-4
d_gene: -
abundance: -
CDR3nt: TGTGCCAGCAGCTCCACAGGGCATGCTTTCTTT
CDR3aa: CASSSTGHAFF

j_gene: TRBJ1-2
v_gene: TRBV9
d_gene: -
abundance: -
CDR3nt: TGTGCCAGCAGCGGCCCCCTCTATGGCTACACCTTC
CDR3aa: CASSGPLYGYTF

j_gene: TRBJ1-5
v_gene: TRBV19
d_gene: -
abundance: -
CDR3nt: TGTGCCAGTAGTGGGGGCCCAGGGACCTTTCAAGAGTCCCAGCATTTT
CDR3aa: CASSGGPGTFQESQHF

j_gene: TRBJ1-2
v_gene: TRBV27
d_gene: -
abundance: -
CDR3nt: TGTGCCAGCCGACTTTATTCATCTGGTGGCTACACCTTC
CDR3aa: CASRLYSSGGYTF

j_gene: TRBJ1-2
v_gene: TRBV5-1
d_gene: -
abundance: -
CDR3nt: TGCGCCAGCAGCTTGGAAGGTTCAGGGTTGGCTGGCTACACCTTC
CDR3aa: CASSLEGSGLAGYTF

j_gene: TRBJ1-1
v_gene: TRBV7-8
d_gene: -
abundance: -
CDR3nt: TGTGCCAGCAGCTTAGAGGCGGGGGCTGAAGCTTTCTTT
CDR3aa: CASSLEAGAEAFF

j_gene: TRBJ1-2
v_gene: TRBV6-5
d_gene: -
abundance: -
CDR3nt: TGTGCCAGCAGTTACTCGAGGGGGGGGTACGATGGCTACACCTTC
CDR3aa: CASSYSRGGYDGYTF

j_gene: TRBJ1-2
v_gene: TRBV19
d_gene: TRBD1
abundance: once
CDR3nt: TGTGCCAGTAGTATATCTCATACGCCGGGACAGGGGACTGATGGCTACACCTTC
CDR3aa: CASSISHTPGQGTDGYTF

j_gene: TRBJ1-1
v_gene: TRBV6-5
d_gene: -
abundance: -
CDR3nt: TGTGCCAGCAAGGCAGGGGCATACACTGAAGCTTTCTTT
CDR3aa: CASKAGAYTEAFF

j_gene: TRBJ1-6
v_gene: TRBV5-3
d_gene: -
abundance: -
CDR3nt: TGTGCCAGAAGACCCCCCAACCTAGACCCTTTACTACCCCTCCACTTT
CDR3aa: CARRPPNLDPLLPLHF

j_gene: TRBJ1-1
v_gene: TRBV23-1
d_gene: -
abundance: -
CDR3nt: TGCGCCCTAAACCCAACCCATCCCTTCAACCGAAGGCAATTAACTGAAGCTTTCTTT
CDR3aa: CALNPTHPFNRRQLTEAFF

j_gene: TRBJ1-1
v_gene: TRBV13
d_gene: -
abundance: -
CDR3nt: TGTGCCAGCAGCGAAACCGGGACTCGAGTAACTGAAGCTTTCTTT
CDR3aa: CASSETGTRVTEAFF

j_gene: TRBJ1-2
v_gene: TRBV5-5
d_gene: -
abundance: -
CDR3nt: TGTGCCAGCAGCTACCAGGGCATGGGGAGTGGCTACACCTTC
CDR3aa: CASSYQGMGSGYTF

j_gene: TRBJ1-1
v_gene: TRBV5-1
d_gene: -
abundance: -
CDR3nt: TGCGCCAGCAGCTTGGTGGGGGCGGGAGGCGGTGAAGCTTTCTTT
CDR3aa: CASSLVGAGGGEAFF

j_gene: TRBJ1-6
v_gene: TRBV7-2
d_gene: -
abundance: -
CDR3nt: TGTGCCAGCAGCTTCGGAGGGTATAATTCACCCCTCCACTTT
CDR3aa: CASSFGGYNSPLHF

j_gene: TRBJ1-6
v_gene: TRBV4-2
d_gene: -
abundance: -
CDR3nt: TGTGCCAGCAGCCAAGCGATGACACCCCTCCACTTT
CDR3aa: CASSQAMTPLHF

j_gene: TRBJ2-5
v_gene: TRBV6-5
d_gene: -
abundance: -
CDR3nt: TGTGCCAGCAGTTACTCGAACCGGCAGCAAGAGACCCAGTACTTC
CDR3aa: CASSYSNRQQETQYF

j_gene: TRBJ1-2
v_gene: TRBV6-2/TRBV6-3
d_gene: -
abundance: -
CDR3nt: TGTGCCAGCAGTACTACAGGACTCCCTGGCTACACCTTC
CDR3aa: CASSTTGLPGYTF

j_gene: TRBJ1-1
v_gene: TRBV28
d_gene: TRBD1
abundance: once
CDR3nt: TGTGCCAGCAGTCCAATCCGGGGAGACAGGGGCACTGAAGCTTTCTTT
CDR3aa: CASSPIRGDRGTEAFF

j_gene: TRBJ2-7
v_gene: TRBV5-5
d_gene: TRBD1
abundance: -
CDR3nt: TGTGCCAGCAGCGGGGGACAGAGCTCCTACGAGCAGTACTTC
CDR3aa: CASSGGQSSYEQYF

j_gene: TRBJ1-1
v_gene: TRBV4-1
d_gene: TRBD1
abundance: -
CDR3nt: TGCGCCAGCAGCCAAGAAGGACAGGCCGAAGCTTTTTTT
CDR3aa: CASSQEGQAEAFF

j_gene: TRBJ2-3
v_gene: TRBV7-2
d_gene: -
abundance: -
CDR3nt: -
CDR3aa: CASSLFGAGGTDTQYF

j_gene: TRBJ1-1
v_gene: TRBV25-1
d_gene: TRBD1
abundance: -
CDR3nt: TGTGCCAGCAGTGCTTCCGGGACAGGGGGTTTTACTGAAGCTTTCTTT
CDR3aa: CASSASGTGGFTEAFF

j_gene: TRBJ1-2
v_gene: TRBV5-4
d_gene: TRBD1
abundance: once
CDR3nt: TGTGCCAGCAGCTTGGGGACAGGGTCGGGTTCGAGCGGCTACACCTTC
CDR3aa: CASSLGTGSGSSGYTF

j_gene: TRBJ1-2
v_gene: TRBV6-5
d_gene: -
abundance: -
CDR3nt: TGTGCCAGCAGTCCTCGGGGCGGTAACTATGGCTACACCTTC
CDR3aa: CASSPRGGNYGYTF

j_gene: TRBJ1-1
v_gene: TRBV5-4
d_gene: -
abundance: -
CDR3nt: TGTGCCAGCAGCTGGGGACCCGGACAGTTCGCTTTCTTT
CDR3aa: CASSWGPGQFAFF

j_gene: TRBJ1-1
v_gene: TRBV27
d_gene: -
abundance: -
CDR3nt: TGTGCCAGCAGTCCAACCCGAGGGGACAACGATAAGACTGAAGCTTTCTTT
CDR3aa: CASSPTRGDNDKTEAFF

j_gene: TRBJ2-7
v_gene: TRBV6-5
d_gene: TRBD1
abundance: -
CDR3nt: TGTGCCAGCAGTTACCACCCAGGGGGCCCTTACGAGCAGTACTTC
CDR3aa: CASSYHPGGPYEQYF

j_gene: TRBJ1-1
v_gene: TRBV9
d_gene: -
abundance: -
CDR3nt: TGTGCCAGCAGCGTAGAGGGCGCGGCGAACACTGAAGCTTTCTTT
CDR3aa: CASSVEGAANTEAFF

j_gene: TRBJ2-1
v_gene: TRBV28
d_gene: TRBD2
abundance: -
CDR3nt: TGTGCCAGCAGTTTAATGTCGGGGGGGCGGAATGAGCAGTTCTTC
CDR3aa: CASSLMSGGRNEQFF

j_gene: TRBJ2-7
v_gene: TRBV4-1
d_gene: TRBD1
abundance: -
CDR3nt: TGCGCCAGCAGCCAAGGTGCCAGGGGGCCCTACGAGCAGTACTTC
CDR3aa: CASSQGARGPYEQYF

j_gene: TRBJ1-3
v_gene: TRBV30
d_gene: -
abundance: -
CDR3nt: TGTGCCTGGAGTCTTGGTTCTGGAAACACCATATATTTT
CDR3aa: CAWSLGSGNTIYF

j_gene: TRBJ1-2
v_gene: TRBV4-2
d_gene: -
abundance: few
CDR3nt: TGTGCCAGCAGCCAAGCCGGGGGGCGAAAATATGGCTACACCTTC
CDR3aa: CASSQAGGRKYGYTF

j_gene: TRBJ1-4
v_gene: TRBV3-1/TRBV3-2
d_gene: TRBD1
abundance: -
CDR3nt: TGTGCCAGCAGCGACAGGGTTAATGAAAAACTGTTTTTT
CDR3aa: CASSDRVNEKLFF

j_gene: TRBJ1-6
v_gene: TRBV7-6
d_gene: -
abundance: -
CDR3nt: TGTGCCAGCAGCTTAGGGTATCGGGCAAGGGATTCACCCCTCCACTTT
CDR3aa: CASSLGYRARDSPLHF

j_gene: TRBJ1-6
v_gene: TRBV28
d_gene: -
abundance: -
CDR3nt: TGTGCCAGCAGTTTATTTGCTGGGGGGGATTCACCCCTCCACTTT
CDR3aa: CASSLFAGGDSPLHF

j_gene: TRBJ2-5
v_gene: TRBV4-1
d_gene: -
abundance: once
CDR3nt: TGCGCCAGCAGCCCATCGGGGGACCAAGAGACCCAGTACTTC
CDR3aa: CASSPSGDQETQYF

j_gene: TRBJ2-7
v_gene: TRBV20-1
d_gene: -
abundance: -
CDR3nt: TGCAGTGCTAGAGGGGGGGACACCTACAAATTC
CDR3aa: CSARGGDTYKF

j_gene: TRBJ1-1
v_gene: TRBV5-1
d_gene: TRBD1
abundance: once
CDR3nt: TGCGCCAGCAGCTTGGGTGACAGGGGACGGACTGAAGCTTTCTTT
CDR3aa: CASSLGDRGRTEAFF

j_gene: TRBJ1-1
v_gene: TRBV6-5
d_gene: -
abundance: -
CDR3nt: TGTGCCAGCTCCATCCGCGGGAACACTGAAGCTTTCTTT
CDR3aa: CASSIRGNTEAFF

j_gene: TRBJ2-1
v_gene: TRBV7-8
d_gene: -
abundance: -
CDR3nt: TGTGCCAGCAGCTTTATTCGGGCCTACAATGAGCAGTTCTTC
CDR3aa: CASSFIRAYNEQFF

j_gene: TRBJ2-3
v_gene: TRBV2
d_gene: TRBD1
abundance: -
CDR3nt: TGTGCCAGCAGTGATATCCAGGGGGCCACAGATACGCAGTATTTT
CDR3aa: CASSDIQGATDTQYF

j_gene: TRBJ2-7
v_gene: TRBV2
d_gene: -
abundance: -
CDR3nt: TGTGCCAGCAGTGAAGCGCTTCAGGTGCAGTACTTC
CDR3aa: CASSEALQVQYF

j_gene: TRBJ2-1
v_gene: TRBV11-1
d_gene: -
abundance: -
CDR3nt: TGTGCCAGCAGCTTAGCTGGGGCGGGTGAGCAGTTCTTC
CDR3aa: CASSLAGAGEQFF